These 23 T cell receptor beta chains share one sample of origin, sequenced in a study of blood T cell repertoires in COVID-19. TCRdb keeps only in-frame clones here, not all; method: immunoSEQ multiplex PCR. The sample gives 30,000 to 40,000 clones, approximately 78% of which show up once; more than 8% is in the top ten. Specimen: peripheral blood. These receptors were obtained from a man between 60 and 75 years old in a cohort sampled during active COVID-19.

This rearrangement joins TRBV14 to TRBJ2-3; no reliable D call. Germline V gene data show CDR1 as SGHDN and CDR2 as FVKESK. V was clipped by 5 bases and J by 5 bases, with 14 bases between them. The CDR3 length is 14 residues. CDR3 region: CASSTQALGDTQYF. CDR3 sequence (DNA): TGTGCCAGCAGCACCCAAGCGCTCGGAGATACGCAGTATTTT. Drawing the rest from reference TRBV14 and TRBJ2-3, the complete variable domain is EAGVTQFPSHSVIEKGQTVTLRCDPISGHDNLYWYRRVMGKEIKFLLHFVKESKQDESGMPNNRFLAERTGGTYSTLKVQPAELEDSGVYFCASSTQALGDTQYFGPGTRLTVL.

This chain joins TRBV11-2 and TRBJ2-7; TRBD1 agrees at 8 bases. The CDR3 runs to 14 residues. After removal of 4 bases from V and 2 bases from J, the junction contained 4 bases not matched to a gene. Germline assignment: CDR1 SGHAT and CDR2 FQNNGV. As DNA, the CDR3 is TGTGCCAGCAGCTCCGGACAGGGTACCTACGAGCAGTACTTC. It codes for CASSSGQGTYEQYF.

As regards this clone: Being one base from a much bigger clone, this may be a read error. Other DNA sequences of this sample code for an identical CDR3. The V call is TRBV7-2, the J call TRBJ2-5, with D perhaps TRBD1 (5 bases). Germline CDR1 SGHTA, CDR2 FQGNSA. CDR3 length: 13 amino acids. V was pared by 1 base and J by 4 bases, with 7 bases between. The CDR3 reads CASSLEQGETQYF. The CDR3 nucleotides read TGTGCCAGCAGCTTAGAGCAGGGAGAGACCCAGTACTTC.

V and J are TRBV30 and TRBJ2-5; D might be TRBD2 (5 bases). The CDR3 is 12 amino acids. V lost 2 bases to trimming and J lost 9 bases, with 13 bases between them. Germline V gives CDR1 GTSNPN, CDR2 SVGIG (reference sequence). CDR3 in DNA: TGTGCCTGGAGTTGGGTAGAGGGATCCCAGTACTTC. Residues: CAWSWVEGSQYF.

The J gene is TRBJ2-4, the V gene TRBV11-2, with TRBD2 identical over 11 bases. The length of the CDR3 is 18 residues. V lost 6 bases, J lost 3 bases, and 13 bases stayed unmatched. Germline-derived CDR1 and CDR2 are SGHAT and FQNNGV. CDR3 sequence reads: CASRSFSGRESVKNIQYF. The CDR3 DNA follows: TGTGCCAGCAGATCGTTTAGCGGGAGGGAATCGGTCAAAAACATTCAGTACTTC.

The rearrangement links TRBV5-1 to TRBJ2-1, with a weak D call TRBD1 (6 bases). The CDR3 is 15 residues long. Deletions cut 1 base from V and 2 bases from J, with 10 bases between. The V gene's germline CDR1 is SGHRS and CDR2 YFSETQ. CDR3 loop: CASSLSGQPYNEQFF. Here the CDR3 DNA reads TGCGCCAGCAGCTTGTCGGGACAACCCTACAATGAGCAGTTCTTC.

This chain joins TRBV9 and TRBJ2-5, with 9 bases lining up with TRBD1. Germline CDR1 is SGDLS and CDR2 is YYNGEE. The CDR3 has 15 residues. With 4 bases clipped from V and 2 bases from J, the junction kept 6 bases outside the gene matches. The DNA for the CDR3 is TGTGCCAGCAGCTTGGACAGGGGCGAACAAGAGACCCAGTACTTC. This codes for CASSLDRGEQETQYF.

The gene calls are TRBV7-2 and TRBJ1-1; 7 positions match TRBD1. After removal of 5 bases from V and 1 base from J, the junction contained 1 base not matched to a gene. In germline, CDR1 is SGHTA, CDR2 FQGNSA. The CDR3 sequence is 13 residues long. CDR3 nucleotide sequence: TGTGCCAGCAGCCAGGGGGGGAACACTGAAGCTTTCTTT. Translated, it gives CASSQGGNTEAFF. The full variable domain, rest sourced from reference TRBV7-2 and TRBJ1-1, is GAGVSQSPSNKVTEKGKDVELRCDPISGHTALYWYRQSLGQGLEFLIYFQGNSAPDKSGLPSDRFSAERTGGSVSTLTIQRTQQEDSAVYLCASSQGGNTEAFFGQGTRLTVV.

This chain joins TRBV20-1 and TRBJ2-7; TRBD2 matches at 7 bases. J lost 1 base, V lost 3 bases, and 9 bases had no gene match. Germline V gene lookup returns CDR1 DFQATT and CDR2 SNEGSKA (reference sequence). This CDR3 spans 15 amino acids. CDR3 protein: CSASWGGRGSYEQYF. As DNA, the CDR3 is TGCAGTGCTAGTTGGGGCGGGAGAGGTTCCTACGAGCAGTACTTC.

The chain carries TRBV3-1 (or the pseudogene TRBV3-2) and TRBJ1-1; the match to TRBD1 covers 7 bases. This CDR3 is 14 amino acids long. CDR1 is LGHDT, CDR2 YNNKEL, per germline (reference sequence). The V gene end was trimmed by 3 bases and the J gene end by 8 bases; junction bases not matched to a gene: 9. CDR3 sequence reads: CASSHAPGQKEAFF. The CDR3 nucleotides are TGTGCCAGCAGCCATGCCCCGGGACAGAAAGAAGCTTTCTTT.

This chain connects TRBV28 to TRBJ1-5; 10 positions match TRBD1. From germline, CDR1 is MDHEN and CDR2 SYDVKM. CDR3 length: 16 amino acids. The trim removed 5 bases at V and 3 bases at J, leaving 7 bases unmatched. The DNA for the CDR3 is TGTGCCAGCAGTCGGTGGACAGGGGGTGTCAATCAGCCCCAGCATTTT. This gives the protein CASSRWTGGVNQPQHF.

The chain recombines TRBV28 with TRBJ2-7; D unresolved. This CDR3 contains 12 residues. V gave up 2 bases and J gave up 3 bases, with 5 bases separating them. Germline V gives CDR1 MDHEN, CDR2 SYDVKM. The CDR3 is CASSLTYYEQYF. For the CDR3, the DNA is TGTGCCAGCAGTTTAACTTACTACGAGCAGTACTTC.

The J gene is TRBJ2-1, the V gene TRBV4-2; perhaps TRBD2 as D (5 bases). This CDR3 has 12 amino acids. Trimming stripped 1 base from V and 12 bases from J, with 10 bases between. CDR1 is LGHNA, CDR2 YNFKEQ, per germline. Here the CDR3 reads CASSQVVGLQFF. CDR3 coding DNA: TGTGCCAGCAGCCAAGTAGTTGGACTGCAGTTCTTC.

This chain connects TRBV18 to TRBJ2-3; tentatively, D is TRBD2 (6 bases). Germline lookup yields CDR1 KGHSH and CDR2 LQKENI. The length of the CDR3 is 14 residues. V lost 6 bases to trimming and J lost 3 bases, with 13 bases between them. For the CDR3, the DNA is TGTGCCAGCTCGCCCCGGGACTCTACAGATACGCAGTATTTT. The encoded protein is CASSPRDSTDTQYF.

V is TRBV3-1 (or the pseudogene TRBV3-2) and J is TRBJ2-2, with 7 bases fitting TRBD2. Germline V gene lookup returns CDR1 LGHDT and CDR2 YNNKEL (reference sequence). The junction had 7 bases not matched to a gene; V was cut back by 2 bases and J by 4 bases. The CDR3 spans 16 residues. The CDR3: CASSQSTTSLTGELFF. As DNA, the CDR3 is TGTGCCAGCAGCCAATCAACGACTAGCCTCACCGGGGAGCTGTTTTTT.

This clone occurred a few times. This chain connects TRBV2 to TRBJ2-7, with a possible D match to TRBD1 (6 bases). V was shortened by 4 bases and J by 2 bases, with 6 bases between the two germline ends. Per germline, CDR1 SNHLY and CDR2 FYNNEI. This CDR3 is 12 amino acids long. The DNA for the CDR3 is TGTGCCAGCAGTGGACAGGCCTACGAGCAGTACTTC. Its protein product is CASSGQAYEQYF.

This sequence joins TRBV7-6 and TRBJ2-5; D unclear. The V and J ends lost 1 base and 1 base respectively, with 7 bases between them. CDR1 and CDR2 from the germline V gene are SGHVS and FNYEAQ. This CDR3 region has 14 residues. CDR3 loop: CASSLGSGQETQYF. CDR3 nucleotide sequence: TGTGCCAGCAGCTTAGGGAGTGGCCAAGAGACCCAGTACTTC.

The chain links TRBV7-2 to TRBJ2-7, with D unresolved. CDR1 SGHTA and CDR2 FQGNSA come from the germline V gene. This CDR3 comprises 15 residues. Trimming removed 4 bases from V and 0 bases from J, with 13 bases in between. CDR3 protein: CASSSTRLSSYEQYF. The CDR3 nucleotides are TGTGCCAGCAGCTCGACGAGACTTAGCTCCTACGAGCAGTACTTC. Complete variable domain (other parts from reference TRBV7-2 and TRBJ2-7): GAGVSQSPSNKVTEKGKDVELRCDPISGHTALYWYRQSLGQGLEFLIYFQGNSAPDKSGLPSDRFSAERTGGSVSTLTIQRTQQEDSAVYLCASSSTRLSSYEQYFGPGTRLTVT.

J is TRBJ2-1 and V is TRBV6-5; no definite D call. Germline V lookup: CDR1 MNHEY, CDR2 SVGAGI. Trimming stripped 4 bases from V and 5 bases from J, with 15 bases between. The CDR3 totals 15 residues. The CDR3 DNA is TGTGCCAGCAGTTCTGGGTTGATACGGGACAATGAGCAGTTCTTC. This sequence encodes CASSSGLIRDNEQFF.

CDR3 sequence reads: CASSTTPGQDNEKLFF. The CDR3 region has the DNA TGTGCCAGTAGTACAACCCCGGGACAGGATAATGAAAAACTGTTTTTT. The chain joins TRBV19 to TRBJ1-4; TRBD1 matches 8 bases. V lost 4 bases and J lost 4; bases outside the gene matches: 8. Germline CDR1 reads LNHDA; CDR2 reads SQIVND (reference sequence). The CDR3 contains 16 residues.

The chain has TRBV7-2 and TRBJ2-1; TRBD1 matches at 7 bases. Germline CDR1 reads SGHTA; CDR2 reads FQGNSA. V was pared by 6 bases and J by 6 bases, with 20 bases of the junction left unmatched. The CDR3 spans 18 residues. The CDR3 DNA sequence: TGTGCCAGCAGTCTGACCGCGCGGGCCGACAGGGTGGTCAATGAGCAGTTCTTC. This sequence encodes CASSLTARADRVVNEQFF.

This sequence joins TRBV15 and TRBJ1-1; the D gene is possibly TRBD1 (5 bases). The CDR3 has 14 residues. The V gene's germline CDR1 is LNHNV and CDR2 YYDKDF (reference sequence). V lost 8 bases, J lost 6 bases, and 19 bases lay in between. CDR3 in DNA: TGTGCCACCGCGGGAGTGGGGGGACGGGCTGAAGCTTTCTTT. Encoded protein: CATAGVGGRAEAFF.

The rearrangement joins TRBV5-4 to TRBJ2-7; 12 bases line up with TRBD2. V trimming: 4 bases; J trimming: 2 bases; junction bases outside the gene matches: 1. The germline gives CDR1 SGHNT, CDR2 YYREEE (reference sequence). There are 14 residues in the CDR3. CDR3 nucleotide sequence: TGTGCCAGCAGCGCTAGCGGGGGGGCCTACGAGCAGTACTTC. Encoded protein: CASSASGGAYEQYF.